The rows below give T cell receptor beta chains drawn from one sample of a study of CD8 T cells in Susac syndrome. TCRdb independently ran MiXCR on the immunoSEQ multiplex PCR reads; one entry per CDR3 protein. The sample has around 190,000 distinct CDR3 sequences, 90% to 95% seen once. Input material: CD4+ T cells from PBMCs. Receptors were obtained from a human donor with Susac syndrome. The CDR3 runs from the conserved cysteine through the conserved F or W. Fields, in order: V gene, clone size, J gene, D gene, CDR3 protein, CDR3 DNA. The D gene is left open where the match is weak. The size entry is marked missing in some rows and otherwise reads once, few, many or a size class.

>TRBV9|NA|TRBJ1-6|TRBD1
CASSVKGAESPLHF
TGTGCCAGCAGCGTCAAGGGGGCAGAGTCACCCCTCCACTTT
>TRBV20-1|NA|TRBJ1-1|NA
CSAPRDLNTEAFF
TGCAGTGCTCCACGGGATTTGAACACTGAAGCTTTCTTT
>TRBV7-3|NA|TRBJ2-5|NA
CASSPTGTETQYF
TGTGCCAGCAGCCCAACGGGCACGGAGACCCAGTACTTC
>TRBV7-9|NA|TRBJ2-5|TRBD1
CASSPPTGLQETQYF
TGTGCCAGCAGCCCCCCGACAGGGCTCCAAGAGACCCAGTACTTC
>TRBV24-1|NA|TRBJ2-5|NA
CATSDRSGTPQIGTQYF
TGTGCCACCAGTGACCGGAGCGGAACACCTCAGATCGGGACCCAGTACTTC
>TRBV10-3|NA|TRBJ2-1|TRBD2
CAIGLAGGRDNEQFF
TGTGCCATCGGACTAGCGGGGGGGCGGGACAATGAGCAGTTCTTC
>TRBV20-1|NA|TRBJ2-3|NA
CSGGHTGGRGDTQYF
TGCAGTGGAGGTCACACCGGGGGGCGAGGAGATACGCAGTATTTT
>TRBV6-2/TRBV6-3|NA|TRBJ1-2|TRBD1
CATRTGPDYGYTF
TGTGCCACCCGGACAGGGCCAGACTATGGCTACACCTTC
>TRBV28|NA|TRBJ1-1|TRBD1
CASSPLGQGRRMNTEAFF
TGTGCCAGCAGTCCACTCGGACAGGGTAGGAGGATGAACACTGAAGCTTTCTTT
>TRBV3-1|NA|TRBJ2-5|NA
CASSQVGGAQGTQYF
TGTGCCAGCAGCCAAGTCGGCGGGGCCCAGGGGACCCAGTACTTC
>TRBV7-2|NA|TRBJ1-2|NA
CASSFLQVNYGYTF
TGTGCCAGCAGCTTCCTCCAGGTTAACTATGGCTACACCTTC
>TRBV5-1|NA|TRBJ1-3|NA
CASSLAAGANTIYF
TGCGCCAGCAGCTTGGCGGCAGGGGCAAACACCATATATTTT
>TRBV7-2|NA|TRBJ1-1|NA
CASSFARTFEAFF
TGTGCCAGCAGCTTTGCTCGGACATTTGAAGCTTTCTTT
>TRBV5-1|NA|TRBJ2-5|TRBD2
CASSLILAGGEETQYF
TGCGCCAGCAGCTTGATACTAGCGGGGGGGGAAGAGACCCAGTACTTC
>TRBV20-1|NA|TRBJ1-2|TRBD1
CKAARDRVYGYTF
TGCAAGGCGGCTCGGGACAGGGTCTATGGCTACACCTTC
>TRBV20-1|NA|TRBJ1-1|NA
CSARASVGGTEAFF
TGCAGTGCTAGAGCCTCAGTAGGGGGCACTGAAGCTTTCTTT
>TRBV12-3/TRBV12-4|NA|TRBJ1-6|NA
CASSLKGLNSPLHF
TGTGCCAGCAGTTTGAAGGGCCTCAATTCACCCCTCCACTTT
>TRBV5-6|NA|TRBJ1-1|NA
CASSLYRVGTEAFF
TGTGCCAGCAGCTTGTACAGGGTAGGGACTGAAGCTTTCTTT
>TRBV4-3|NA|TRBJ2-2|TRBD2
CASSQDPRLANGELFF
TGCGCCAGCAGCCAAGATCCCCGACTAGCGAACGGGGAGCTGTTTTTT
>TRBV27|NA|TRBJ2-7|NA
CASSIAARHWGTNEQYF
TGTGCCAGCAGTATTGCCGCACGACATTGGGGGACCAACGAGCAGTACTTC
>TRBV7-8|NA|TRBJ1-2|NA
CASSLAGTTRGYTF
TGTGCCAGCAGCTTAGCAGGCACCACGAGGGGCTACACCTTC
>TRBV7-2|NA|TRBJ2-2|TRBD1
CASITGDTGELFF
TGTGCCAGCATAACAGGGGACACCGGGGAGCTGTTTTTT
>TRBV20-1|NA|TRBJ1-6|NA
CSARGTDNNSPLHF
TGCAGTGCTAGAGGCACAGATAATAATTCACCCCTCCACTTT
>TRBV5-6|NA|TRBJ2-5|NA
CASSSARVAVLGETQYF
TGTGCCAGCAGCTCCGCGAGGGTAGCGGTTCTGGGGGAGACCCAGTACTTC
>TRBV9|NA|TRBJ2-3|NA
CASSTPGTDTQYF
TGTGCCAGCAGCACCCCTGGGACAGATACGCAGTATTTT
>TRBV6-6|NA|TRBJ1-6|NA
CASSSSSGKNNSPLHF
TGTGCCAGCAGTTCATCGTCAGGGAAAAATAATTCACCCCTCCACTTT
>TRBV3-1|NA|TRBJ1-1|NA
CASSQGGAAPEAFF
TGTGCCAGCAGCCAAGGGGGGGCAGCCCCTGAAGCTTTCTTT
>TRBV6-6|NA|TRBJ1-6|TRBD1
CASSLQGDTTPLHF
TGTGCCAGCAGTCTACAGGGGGACACAACACCCCTCCACTTT
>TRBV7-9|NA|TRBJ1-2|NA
CASSLGAGYTF
TGTGCCAGCAGCTTGGGGGCTGGCTACACCTTC
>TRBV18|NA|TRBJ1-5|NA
CASSPGDLYQPQHF
TGTGCCAGCTCACCTGGGGACCTCTATCAGCCCCAGCATTTT
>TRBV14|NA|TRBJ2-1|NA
CASSQVGGNYNEQFF
TGTGCCAGCAGCCAAGTCGGCGGGAACTACAATGAGCAGTTCTTC
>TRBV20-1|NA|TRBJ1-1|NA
CSLQANTEAFF
TGCAGTCTCCAGGCGAACACTGAAGCTTTCTTT
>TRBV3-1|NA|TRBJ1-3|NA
CASSQEDSSGNTIYF
TGTGCCAGCAGCCAAGAGGACAGCTCTGGAAACACCATATATTTT
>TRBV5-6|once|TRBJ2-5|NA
CASSLFGGTETQYF
TGTGCCAGCAGCTTGTTCGGTGGCACAGAGACCCAGTACTTC
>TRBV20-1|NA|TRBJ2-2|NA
CSAMGGQGRSTGELFF
TGCAGTGCTATGGGGGGGCAGGGAAGGAGCACCGGGGAGCTGTTTTTT
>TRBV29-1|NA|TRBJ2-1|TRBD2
CSVSSGGAHNEQFF
TGCAGCGTCTCTAGCGGGGGGGCTCACAATGAGCAGTTCTTC
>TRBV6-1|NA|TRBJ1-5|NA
CASSEMGWGQPQHF
TGTGCCAGCAGTGAAATGGGGTGGGGTCAGCCCCAGCATTTT
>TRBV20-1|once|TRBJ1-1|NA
CSAHQGDTEAFF
TGCAGTGCCCACCAAGGGGACACTGAAGCTTTCTTT
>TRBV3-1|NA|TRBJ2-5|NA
CASSQEAGLETQYF
TGTGCCAGCAGCCAAGAAGCTGGCCTAGAGACCCAGTACTTC
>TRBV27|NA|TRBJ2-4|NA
CASSAQGTAKNIQYF
TGTGCCAGCAGTGCCCAAGGGACAGCCAAAAACATTCAGTACTTC
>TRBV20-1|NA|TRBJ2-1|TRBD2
CSARDLSGGAGDEQFF
TGCAGTGCTAGAGACCTTAGCGGGGGGGCCGGCGATGAGCAGTTCTTC
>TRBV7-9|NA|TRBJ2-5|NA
CASSLSSGYLETQYF
TGTGCCAGCAGCTTGAGTTCGGGTTACCTTGAGACCCAGTACTTC
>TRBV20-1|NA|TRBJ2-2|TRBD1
CSALGQSTGELFF
TGCAGTGCTCTGGGACAGAGCACCGGGGAGCTGTTTTTT
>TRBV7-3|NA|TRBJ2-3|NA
CASSLQPRGTTDTQYF
TGTGCCAGCAGCTTACAGCCTCGGGGCACCACAGATACGCAGTATTTT
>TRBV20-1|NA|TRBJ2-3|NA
CSAPTAGLPDTQYF
TGCAGTGCCCCGACGGCGGGACTCCCAGATACGCAGTATTTT
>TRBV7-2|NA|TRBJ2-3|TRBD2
CASSSSGGTDTQYF
TGTGCCAGCAGCTCTAGCGGGGGCACAGATACGCAGTATTTT
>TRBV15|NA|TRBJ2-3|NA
CATSGGWAGGTDTQYF
TGTGCCACCAGCGGGGGCTGGGCAGGGGGCACAGATACGCAGTATTTT
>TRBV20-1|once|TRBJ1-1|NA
CSAGGGTRAEAFF
TGCAGTGCTGGGGGAGGGACAAGAGCTGAAGCTTTCTTT
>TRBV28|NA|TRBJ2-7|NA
CASSGVGTSYEQYF
TGTGCCAGCAGTGGGGTCGGGACATCCTACGAGCAGTACTTC
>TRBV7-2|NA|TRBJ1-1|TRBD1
CASSLDRGNLNTEAFF
TGTGCCAGCAGCTTAGACAGGGGTAATTTGAACACTGAAGCTTTCTTT
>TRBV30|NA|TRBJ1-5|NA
CAWSRGSSNQPQHF
TGTGCCTGGAGTAGGGGCAGCAGCAATCAGCCCCAGCATTTT
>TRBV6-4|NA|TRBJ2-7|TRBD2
CASSDSAGGSYEQYF
TGTGCCAGCAGTGACTCAGCGGGGGGCTCCTACGAGCAGTACTTC
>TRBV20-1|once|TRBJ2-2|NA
CSAVGGLTGELFF
TGCAGTGCTGTTGGGGGGTTAACCGGGGAGCTGTTTTTT
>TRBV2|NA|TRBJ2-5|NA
CASSERGLSPHF
TGTGCCAGCAGTGAAAGAGGACTCTCCCCGCACTTC
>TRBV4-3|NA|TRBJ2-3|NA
CASSHGAVGTDTQYF
TGCGCCAGCAGCCACGGGGCCGTGGGCACAGATACGCAGTATTTT
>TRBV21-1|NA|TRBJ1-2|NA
CASSKVRGGGSPREEEGYTF
TGTGCCAGCAGCAAAGTCCGCGGGGGGGGCAGCCCTCGTGAAGAAGAAGGCTACACCTTC
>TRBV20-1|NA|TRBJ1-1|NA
CSASLGERGSPAAFF
TGCAGTGCTAGCCTCGGAGAGAGGGGGTCGCCGGCAGCTTTCTTT
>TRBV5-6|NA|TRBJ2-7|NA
CVQETYEQYF
TGTGTCCAGGAGACCTACGAGCAGTACTTC